The source of this T cell receptor beta chain is a study of PD-1 blockade in classical Hodgkin lymphoma. Trimming cost V 3 bases and J 2 bases; bases outside gene matches: 6. CDR1 is KGHSH, CDR2 LQKENI, per germline. The CDR3 is 15 amino acids. Time point denoted: cycle 4 day 1 (C4D1), after around six weeks of nivolumab. Every patient relapsed after autologous stem cell transplantation, and brentuximab vedotin exposure varied. Clones were sequenced by immunoSEQ multiplex PCR, and TCRdb holds only the in-frame ones, with some missing. The sample lists about 24,000 clones, more than 70% occurring once.

The origin of this receptor is a human donor with classical Hodgkin lymphoma. V gene TRBV18 combines with J gene TRBJ1-2; 7 nucleotides agree with TRBD1. Sequences were derived from peripheral blood mononuclear cells (PBMCs), sampled before the fourth cycle of nivolumab. For the CDR3, the DNA is TGTGCCAGCTCACCCAGACAGGGTTCGAACTATGGCTACACCTTC. Translation: CASSPRQGSNYGYTF.